The rows below give T cell receptor beta chains drawn from one sample of a study of T cell responses to AZD1222 COVID-19 vaccine. Sequencing used immunoSEQ multiplex PCR; TCRdb keeps in-frame clones, though not all of them. Altogether roughly 150,000 clones are present, around nine tenths being singletons, with the ten largest covering 3.5% to 4.5%. Specimen: peripheral blood, collected on day 0 of AZD1222 vaccination. The receptors shown here come from an adult in good health. The CDR3 runs from the conserved cysteine through the conserved F or W. A D gene is named only where the DNA matches it firmly. Clone size, where shown, is once, few, many, or a class for clones that have expanded.

V	D	J	size	CDR3	DNA
TRBV7-9	.	TRBJ2-3	once	CASRQGDTQYF	TGTGCCAGCAGACAAGGAGATACGCAGTATTTT
TRBV18	.	TRBJ1-2	.	CASSKGGNTNYGYTF	TGTGCCAGCTCGAAGGGGGGCAACACTAACTATGGCTACACCTTC
TRBV9	TRBD2	TRBJ2-1	.	CASSSSPSTGDGRNEQFF	TGTGCCAGCAGCTCTTCCCCCTCTACGGGCGACGGGAGGAATGAGCAGTTCTTC
TRBV7-2	TRBD1	TRBJ2-7	.	CASSFRGRATRGEQYF	TGTGCCAGCAGTTTCAGGGGGCGGGCGACCCGCGGCGAGCAGTACTTC
TRBV2	.	TRBJ1-1	.	CASRPRVNTEAFF	TGTGCCAGCAGACCCAGGGTAAACACTGAAGCTTTCTTT
TRBV7-2	.	TRBJ2-3	.	CASSFRTFTDTQYF	TGTGCCAGCAGCTTTCGCACGTTCACAGATACGCAGTATTTT
TRBV5-1	TRBD2	TRBJ2-2	.	CASSSGLAGGNTGELFF	TGCGCCAGCAGCTCGGGACTAGCGGGAGGAAACACCGGGGAGCTGTTTTTT
TRBV5-5	.	TRBJ2-2	.	CASSLDWGSTGELFF	TGTGCCAGCAGCTTGGATTGGGGAAGTACCGGGGAGCTGTTTTTT
TRBV24-1	.	TRBJ2-2	.	CATDPGAGELFF	TGTGCCACCGATCCCGGGGCCGGGGAGCTGTTTTTT
TRBV2	.	TRBJ2-3	once	CASSEGSGPDTQYF	TGTGCCAGCAGTGAAGGGTCAGGGCCAGATACGCAGTATTTT
TRBV18	TRBD2	TRBJ2-2	.	CASSPGLGNTGELFF	TGTGCCAGCTCACCAGGACTAGGCAACACCGGGGAGCTGTTTTTT
TRBV28	TRBD1	TRBJ2-3	once	CASRLGGTGADTQYF	TGTGCCAGCAGGCTCGGCGGGACAGGGGCAGATACGCAGTATTTT
TRBV28	.	TRBJ1-5	.	CASSLDNSNQPQHF	TGTGCCAGTAGCCTAGACAATAGCAATCAGCCCCAGCATTTT
TRBV7-2	TRBD1	TRBJ1-5	.	CASSLAARGHQPQHF	TGTGCCAGCAGCTTAGCGGCCAGGGGGCATCAGCCCCAGCATTTT
TRBV5-1	.	TRBJ2-7	.	CASSLGAGVRSYEQYF	TGCGCCAGCAGCTTGGGGGCAGGGGTGAGGTCCTACGAGCAGTACTTC
TRBV28	.	TRBJ1-1	.	CASSLLPPNTEAFF	TGTGCCAGCAGTCTCCTGCCCCCGAACACTGAAGCTTTCTTT
TRBV7-2	.	TRBJ2-7	.	CASSASYEQYF	TGTGCCAGCAGCGCCTCCTACGAGCAGTACTTC